These 15 T cell receptor beta chains were sequenced from one sample in a study of T cell repertoires in cytomegalovirus infection. The antigens these receptors bind are not known. Via MiXCR, TCRdb re-called the reads, giving one row per CDR3 protein. The data contain about 310,000 distinct CDR3 sequences, around a quarter of them singletons. This specimen was cultured PBMCs, taken from culture after CMV antigen stimulation. Every receptor here comes from a human donor in good health (CMV status not recorded). Some clones in this sample may be carry-over from other donors' samples.

This clonotype has a handful of counts. The chain has TRBV6-1 and TRBJ1-2, with D possibly matching TRBD1 (5 bases). The germline CDR1 and CDR2 sequences are MNHNS and SASEGT. The ends were cut back, 6 bases at V and 7 bases at J, with 21 bases in the middle. The CDR3 is 15 residues long. In DNA, the CDR3 is TGTGCCAGCAGGGACCGGGACTCACCCTGGGGTGGCTACACCTTC. This codes for CASRDRDSPWGGYTF.

This chain links TRBV12-3 or TRBV12-4 with TRBJ2-5, with a weak D call TRBD2 (6 bases). This CDR3 region has 15 residues. V gave up 5 bases and J gave up 5 bases, with 18 bases separating them. This CDR3 reads CASSPGGSGWETQYF. The CDR3 region has the DNA TGTGCCAGCAGTCCCGGAGGGTCCGGCTGGGAGACCCAGTACTTC.

CDR3 residues: CASSQGQGAFGYGYTF. The CDR3 DNA sequence: TGTGCCAGCAGCCAAGGACAGGGGGCGTTTGGGTATGGCTACACCTTC. V is TRBV7-9 and J is TRBJ1-2; the match to TRBD1 covers 11 bases. The germline V gene encodes CDR1 SEHNR and CDR2 FQNEAQ (reference sequence). The CDR3 is made up of 16 amino acids. V was clipped by 5 bases and J by 5 bases; unmatched bases: 10.

This clonotype was picked up a small number of times. V gene TRBV7-2 combines with J gene TRBJ2-7, with D perhaps matching TRBD2 (5 bases). The ends were cut back, 4 bases at V and 4 bases at J, with 8 bases in the middle. CDR3 length equals 12 residues. Germline values: CDR1 SGHTA, CDR2 FQGNSA. CDR3 DNA sequence: TGTGCCAGCAGCTGGACTGATTACGAGCAGTACTTC. Translated, it gives CASSWTDYEQYF.

This clonotype was counted only a few times. This chain links TRBV7-9 with TRBJ2-7; TRBD2 aligns across 11 bases. Looked up from germline, CDR1 is SEHNR and CDR2 is FQNEAQ (reference sequence). The CDR3 runs to 19 residues. V shed 2 bases, J shed 0 bases, and the junction held 12 bases outside the gene matches. The CDR3 DNA follows: TGTGCCAGCAGCTTACTACAGGAGTGGACTAGCGGGCACTCCTACGAGCAGTACTTC. Translated, it gives CASSLLQEWTSGHSYEQYF.

About this clonotype itself: One end of the junction is discordant with germline, which a read error may explain. Here the CDR3 DNA reads TGTGCCAGCAGCTCGATCGGGTTTGGCAATCAGCTCCAGCATTTT. Amino acid sequence: CASSSIGFGNQLQHF. The V gene is TRBV7-8, the J gene TRBJ1-5; D is uncertain. The CDR3 has 15 residues. Germline V gene data show CDR1 as SGHVS and CDR2 as FQNEAQ.

The V call is TRBV29-1, the J call TRBJ2-3, with D perhaps TRBD1 (6 bases). Germline-derived CDR1 and CDR2 are SQVTM and ANQGSEA. The V and J ends lost 4 bases and 2 bases respectively, with 10 bases between them. The CDR3 spans 13 residues. CDR3 DNA: TGCAGCGTTGGGGGGCGGCACACAGATACGCAGTATTTT. Translated: CSVGGRHTDTQYF.

The table lists this clonotype with a count of one. The chain carries TRBV20-1 and TRBJ2-1; 9 bases map to TRBD2. Per germline, CDR1 DFQATT and CDR2 SNEGSKA (reference sequence). V lost 5 bases, J lost 7 bases, and 21 bases stayed unmatched. This CDR3 has 18 amino acids. CDR3 region: CSARVAKSRLAVGNEQFF. The CDR3 bases are TGCAGTGCTCGGGTGGCCAAATCTAGACTAGCGGTCGGGAATGAGCAGTTCTTC.

The gene calls are TRBV20-1 and TRBJ2-3; D is undetermined. This CDR3 is built from 12 residues. V was cut by 0 bases and J by 3 bases, with 4 bases left in between. Germline CDR1 reads DFQATT; CDR2 reads SNEGSKA (reference sequence). The CDR3 DNA sequence: TGCAGTGCTAGAGATTTGACAGATACGCAGTATTTT. Translating it yields CSARDLTDTQYF.

The chain combines TRBV7-9 with TRBJ2-1; 14 bases match TRBD2. The ends lost 8 bases at V and 9 bases at J; junction bases unmatched: 9. This CDR3 comprises 15 residues. Per germline, CDR1 SEHNR and CDR2 FQNEAQ (reference sequence). The CDR3 region is CASRLGTSGSFEQFF. DNA of the CDR3: TGTGCCAGCCGCCTCGGGACTAGCGGGAGTTTTGAGCAGTTCTTC.

The J gene is TRBJ2-7, the V gene TRBV6-1; no clear D. Germline CDR1 is MNHNS and CDR2 is SASEGT. The CDR3 is made up of 12 amino acids. V gave up 7 bases and J gave up 0 bases, with 7 bases separating them. The CDR3 loop reads CASTESSYEQYF. In DNA form, the CDR3 reads TGTGCCAGCACCGAGAGCTCCTACGAGCAGTACTTC.

This clonotype appeared a few times. This rearrangement joins TRBV11-2 to TRBJ2-1, with 10 nucleotides matching TRBD2. CDR3 length: 16 residues. Germline-derived CDR1 and CDR2 are SGHAT and FQNNGV. Germline trimming cut 5 bases from V and 9 bases from J; bases unmatched to any gene: 13. In nucleotides, the CDR3 is TGTGCCAGCAGCAAAAGAGGACTAGCGGACAGCCGTGAGCAGTTCTTC. Its translation is CASSKRGLADSREQFF.

The genes are TRBV6-2 or TRBV6-3 and TRBJ2-1; 8 bases are shared with TRBD1. There are 16 residues in the CDR3. V was clipped by 6 bases and J by 6 bases; unmatched bases: 13. Germline CDR1 reads MNHEY; CDR2 reads SVGEGT. CDR3 region: CASSPLRDRSLNEQFF. Written as DNA, the CDR3 is TGTGCCAGCAGCCCCCTCCGGGACAGGAGTCTCAATGAGCAGTTCTTC.

This clonotype was found many times. The V and J genes are TRBV7-2 and TRBJ1-1; D might be TRBD1 (5 bases). The V end was cut by 1 base, the J end by 3 bases, with 12 bases between. Germline values: CDR1 SGHTA, CDR2 FQGNSA. This CDR3 has 15 amino acids. DNA of the CDR3: TGTGCCAGCAGCTTAGTGTCAGGGCTCCACACTGAAGCTTTCTTT. It codes for CASSLVSGLHTEAFF. The full variable domain, with the rest looked up from reference TRBV7-2 and TRBJ1-1, is GAGVSQSPSNKVTEKGKDVELRCDPISGHTALYWYRQSLGQGLEFLIYFQGNSAPDKSGLPSDRFSAERTGGSVSTLTIQRTQQEDSAVYLCASSLVSGLHTEAFFGQGTRLTVV.

To note about this clonotype: One end of the junction is discordant with germline, which a read error may explain. V is TRBV7-9 and J is TRBJ1-1; D is unresolved. CDR3 length: 16 amino acids. CDR1 and CDR2 from the germline V gene are SEHNR and FQNEAQ (reference sequence). For the CDR3, the DNA is TGTGCCAGCAGCTTAGTTGCGGGCCGACCCTCCGATGAATTAATCTTT. It yields the protein CASSLVAGRPSDELIF.